These T cell receptor beta chains were read from a single sample in a study of cytomegalovirus exposure and HLA in healthy donors. TCRdb keeps only in-frame clones here, not all; method: immunoSEQ multiplex PCR. The table records approximately 150,000 clones, approximately 80% of them present only once. The sequencing input was PBMCs. Receptors originate from a man aged 25 to 45 in good health and CMV-seropositive. CDR3s include the opening cysteine and the closing phenylalanine or tryptophan. Fields, in order: V gene, J gene, D gene, clone size, CDR3 protein, CDR3 DNA. The D gene is left open where the match is weak. Only part of the rows carry a size: once, few, many, or a class if the clone is expanded.

>TRBV28|TRBJ2-2|.|.
CATEGNTGELFF
TGTGCTACGGAGGGAAACACCGGGGAGCTGTTTTTT
>TRBV6-1|TRBJ1-6|.|.
CASGGGTDYNSPLHF
TGTGCCAGCGGGGGCGGAACAGACTATAATTCACCCCTCCACTTT
>TRBV18|TRBJ1-6|.|.
CASSAAQIYNSPLHF
TGTGCCAGCTCAGCGGCCCAAATCTATAATTCACCCCTCCACTTT
>TRBV28|TRBJ1-2|.|.
CASSQTGQLYGYTF
TGTGCCAGCAGTCAAACGGGACAACTCTATGGCTACACCTTC
>TRBV7-3|TRBJ2-5|.|.
CASSLSGTEGETQYF
TGTGCCAGCAGCCTCTCCGGGACGGAGGGGGAGACCCAGTACTTC
>TRBV5-1|TRBJ2-1|TRBD1|once
CASSLVGGQGNNEQFF
TGCGCCAGCAGCTTGGTGGGGGGACAGGGGAACAATGAGCAGTTCTTC
>TRBV6-1|TRBJ2-7|.|.
CASSDTGSSYEQYF
TGTGCCAGCAGTGATACGGGTTCCTCCTACGAGCAGTACTTC
>TRBV19|TRBJ2-7|TRBD2|.
CASSTQRGGPYEQYF
TGTGCCAGTAGTACTCAGCGGGGGGGTCCCTACGAGCAGTACTTC
>TRBV7-6|TRBJ1-1|.|.
CASSQRGTEAFF
TGTGCCAGCAGCCAAAGGGGCACTGAAGCTTTCTTT
>TRBV29-1|TRBJ2-2|.|.
CSVDHGEVGTGELFF
TGCAGCGTTGATCATGGGGAGGTTGGCACCGGGGAGCTGTTTTTT
>TRBV5-1|TRBJ2-5|.|.
CASSLGVAGWETQYF
TGCGCCAGCAGCTTGGGAGTTGCGGGTTGGGAGACCCAGTACTTC
>TRBV9|TRBJ2-1|TRBD2|.
CASSVDPWAGDNEQFF
TGTGCCAGCAGCGTAGACCCGTGGGCGGGGGACAATGAGCAGTTCTTC
>TRBV4-3|TRBJ2-7|TRBD2|.
CASSQAAGGLYEQYF
TGCGCCAGCAGCCAAGCTGCGGGGGGCCTATACGAGCAGTACTTC
>TRBV29-1|TRBJ2-7|.|.
CSAIGANSYEQYF
TGCAGCGCTATTGGGGCAAACTCCTACGAGCAGTACTTC
>TRBV4-1|TRBJ2-3|TRBD1|.
CASSRTGGADTQYF
TGCGCCAGCAGTCGGACAGGGGGCGCAGATACGCAGTATTTT
>TRBV27|TRBJ2-7|.|.
CASSSGGTQPSYEQYF
TGTGCCAGCAGTTCTGGTGGGACACAACCTTCCTACGAGCAGTACTTC
>TRBV5-4|TRBJ1-2|.|.
CASSDVPQNYGYTF
TGTGCCAGCAGCGACGTCCCACAGAACTATGGCTACACCTTC
>TRBV7-2|TRBJ1-5|TRBD1|.
CASSLAGGQGANQPQHF
TGTGCCAGCAGCTTAGCAGGGGGACAGGGGGCTAATCAGCCCCAGCATTTT
>TRBV5-6|TRBJ2-7|TRBD1|.
CASGTGEGEQYF
TGTGCCAGCGGGACAGGAGAAGGGGAGCAGTACTTC
>TRBV7-9|TRBJ2-3|TRBD2|once
CASSLGGGVTDTQYF
TGTGCCAGCAGCTTAGGCGGGGGAGTCACAGATACGCAGTATTTT
>TRBV4-1|TRBJ1-3|TRBD1|.
CASSQVGQGNTIYF
TGCGCCAGCAGCCAAGTGGGACAGGGAAACACCATATATTTT
>TRBV5-5|TRBJ1-1|.|.
CASSLAGRNTEAFF
TGTGCCAGCAGCTTGGCGGGGAGGAACACTGAAGCTTTCTTT
>TRBV5-6|TRBJ2-5|.|.
CASREFVDSKETQYF
TGTGCCAGCAGAGAATTCGTGGACAGCAAAGAGACCCAGTACTTC
>TRBV19|TRBJ1-5|.|.
CASSSISGHPFSDQPQHF
TGTGCCAGTAGTTCGATATCGGGACATCCGTTTTCGGATCAGCCCCAGCATTTT
>TRBV5-4|TRBJ2-3|.|.
CASSSPGGPDTQYF
TGTGCCAGCAGCTCCCCGGGGGGCCCAGATACGCAGTATTTT
>TRBV2|TRBJ1-5|.|.
CASTRDLSNQPQHF
TGTGCCAGCACCCGGGACTTGAGCAATCAGCCCCAGCATTTT
>TRBV10-1|TRBJ1-5|.|.
CARNRETQPQHF
TGCGCCAGAAACAGGGAAACTCAGCCCCAGCATTTT
>TRBV10-2|TRBJ1-4|.|few
CASRRTATNEKLFF
TGCGCCAGCAGACGGACAGCAACTAATGAAAAACTGTTTTTT
>TRBV9|TRBJ1-4|TRBD1|.
CASSLPGTGDEKLFF
TGTGCCAGCAGTTTACCCGGGACAGGGGATGAAAAACTGTTTTTT
>TRBV30|TRBJ1-1|.|.
CASQPNRAEAFF
TGTGCCTCCCAACCCAACAGGGCTGAAGCTTTCTTT
>TRBV5-1|TRBJ2-2|.|.
CASSLGTANTGELFF
TGCGCCAGCAGCTTGGGGACAGCGAACACCGGGGAGCTGTTTTTT
>TRBV9|TRBJ2-7|TRBD2|few
CASSVASGGVEQYF
TGTGCCAGCAGCGTAGCTAGCGGGGGAGTCGAGCAGTACTTC
>TRBV5-6|TRBJ2-7|.|.
CASQLSGRANEQYF
TGTGCCAGCCAGTTATCGGGGAGAGCGAACGAGCAGTACTTC
>TRBV18|TRBJ1-1|.|.
CASSESGTDAEAFF
TGTGCCAGCTCCGAATCAGGCACTGACGCTGAAGCTTTCTTT
>TRBV21-1|TRBJ1-1|.|.
CASSKGTGKTTEAFF
TGTGCCAGCAGCAAAGGTACAGGGAAAACAACTGAAGCTTTCTTT
>TRBV12-5|TRBJ1-5|.|.
CASGLVSLNSINQPQHF
TGTGCTAGTGGTTTGGTATCGCTAAATAGTATCAATCAGCCCCAGCATTTT
>TRBV28|TRBJ1-2|TRBD1|.
CASSPGTGNYGYTF
TGTGCCAGCAGCCCCGGGACAGGGAACTATGGCTACACCTTC
>TRBV25-1|TRBJ2-7|.|once
CASSRGYEQYF
TGTGCCAGCAGTAGAGGTTACGAGCAGTACTTC
>TRBV5-4|TRBJ2-3|TRBD1|.
CASRHPGQGATDTQYF
TGTGCCAGCAGACACCCGGGACAGGGGGCTACAGATACGCAGTATTTT
>TRBV4-1|TRBJ1-4|TRBD1|few
CASSYDQGGEKLFF
TGCGCCAGCAGCTACGACCAGGGGGGTGAAAAACTGTTTTTT
>TRBV30|TRBJ2-5|TRBD1|.
CAWSGTGKETQYF
TGTGCCTGGAGTGGGACAGGGAAAGAGACCCAGTACTTC
>TRBV7-2|TRBJ2-7|TRBD1|.
CASSPWGQIYEQYF
TGTGCCAGCAGCCCCTGGGGACAGATCTACGAGCAGTACTTC
>TRBV5-1|TRBJ2-1|TRBD2|.
CASSFGTSGEEQFF
TGCGCCAGCAGCTTCGGGACTAGCGGGGAGGAGCAGTTCTTC
>TRBV9|TRBJ2-3|TRBD1|.
CASSLFSGTATDTQYF
TGTGCCAGCAGCCTCTTTTCCGGGACAGCAACAGATACGCAGTATTTT
>TRBV5-6|TRBJ1-1|TRBD1|.
CASSFTGATEAFF
TGTGCCAGCAGCTTTACAGGGGCCACTGAAGCTTTCTTT
>TRBV6-6|TRBJ2-7|TRBD1|few
CASSSSGTGSPYEQYF
TGTGCCAGCAGTTCCTCCGGGACAGGTTCACCCTACGAGCAGTACTTC
>TRBV29-1|TRBJ1-2|.|.
CSVEQGFYGYTF
TGCAGCGTTGAACAGGGATTTTATGGCTACACCTTC
>TRBV7-6|TRBJ2-1|.|once
CASSWDWNNEQFF
TGTGCCAGCAGCTGGGACTGGAACAATGAGCAGTTCTTC
>TRBV5-6|TRBJ1-5|TRBD1|.
CASSFSLDRGHQPQHF
TGTGCCAGCAGCTTCTCCTTGGACAGGGGGCATCAGCCCCAGCATTTT
>TRBV23-1|TRBJ2-7|TRBD1|.
CASSQSGQGYYEQYF
TGCGCCAGCAGTCAATCGGGACAGGGCTACTACGAGCAGTACTTC
>TRBV27|TRBJ2-3|.|.
CASSFWGDRVADTQYF
TGTGCCAGCAGTTTTTGGGGGGATAGGGTAGCAGATACGCAGTATTTT
>TRBV19|TRBJ2-5|TRBD2|once
CASSDGGNQETQYF
TGTGCCAGTAGCGACGGGGGGAACCAAGAGACCCAGTACTTC
>TRBV6-5|TRBJ1-2|.|.
CASSYSSGNYGYTF
TGTGCCAGCAGTTACTCGAGCGGGAACTATGGCTACACCTTC
>TRBV6-1|TRBJ2-7|.|.
CASTHELPSSYEQYF
TGTGCCAGCACCCATGAGCTCCCGAGCTCCTACGAGCAGTACTTC
>TRBV6-4|TRBJ1-5|TRBD1|.
CASRGTGDNQPQHF
TGTGCCAGCAGGGGAACAGGGGACAATCAGCCCCAGCATTTT
>TRBV27|TRBJ2-3|TRBD2|.
CASSPGLGTDTQYF
TGTGCCAGCAGTCCCGGACTAGGCACAGATACGCAGTATTTT
>TRBV28|TRBJ2-1|.|.
CASLQISPGMDEQFF
TGTGCCAGCCTACAGATTTCTCCGGGGATGGATGAGCAGTTCTTC
>TRBV5-6|TRBJ2-7|.|once
CASSLNVYEQYF
TGTGCCAGCAGCTTGAATGTCTACGAGCAGTACTTC
>TRBV5-6|TRBJ2-3|.|.
CASSFSADNRPDTQYF
TGTGCCAGCAGCTTCTCTGCGGACAATAGACCAGATACGCAGTATTTT